A selection of T cell receptor beta chains follows, all from one sample in a study of T cell repertoires in cytomegalovirus infection. One entry per CDR3 protein results from TCRdb running MiXCR on the reads. Here the sample spans fewer than 650,000 distinct CDR3 sequences, roughly 43% being singletons. These receptors' targets are unknown. The material was cultured PBMCs, obtained from culture after CMV antigen stimulation. These receptors were obtained from a human donor in good health (CMV status not recorded). Some clones in this sample may be carry-over from other donors' samples. Each CDR3 is given without its conserved first and last residue. A D gene is named only where the DNA matches it firmly.

J gene | D gene | V gene | CDR3 protein
TRBJ1-5 | NA | TRBV2 | ASSVGGGQPQH
TRBJ2-5 | NA | TRBV7-2 | ASSRGRSPKETQY
TRBJ1-5 | TRBD1 | TRBV7-8 | ASSFRPRFKQGNQPQH
TRBJ2-7 | NA | TRBV7-2 | ASSLVSSPEGEQY
TRBJ1-2 | NA | TRBV2 | ASSYLTGNYGYT
TRBJ2-5 | NA | TRBV7-9 | ASSPPGLDGETQY
TRBJ1-1 | TRBD1 | TRBV10-3 | AISVSGGTEAF
TRBJ2-7 | TRBD1 | TRBV12-3/TRBV12-4 | ASRIRQGAYEQY
TRBJ2-2 | NA | TRBV7-3 | ANPDVTGELF
TRBJ1-5 | NA | TRBV20-1 | SARASAYSNQPQH
TRBJ2-7 | NA | TRBV5-3 | ASSPDWVGEQY
TRBJ2-7 | TRBD1 | TRBV19 | ASSKTDRITYEQY
TRBJ2-5 | NA | TRBV12-3/TRBV12-4 | ASSRGAGAGRETQY
TRBJ1-2 | NA | TRBV6-2/TRBV6-3 | ASSYGGLGVGGYT
TRBJ1-1 | NA | TRBV7-2 | ASSRGGGGGSNTEAF
TRBJ1-6 | TRBD1 | TRBV5-1 | ASRKQGFEDSPLH
TRBJ2-6 | NA | TRBV7-2 | ASSWQTGASSGANVLT
TRBJ2-3 | NA | TRBV7-2 | ASRAGQLTLADTQY
TRBJ2-1 | NA | TRBV12-3/TRBV12-4 | ASSLAALVDEQF
TRBJ2-2 | TRBD2 | TRBV6-1 | ASSELAGTGELF
TRBJ2-7 | NA | TRBV10-3 | ATTDYRRGKNSYEQY
TRBJ2-5 | TRBD1 | TRBV20-1 | SGREQGARETQY
TRBJ2-5 | TRBD2 | TRBV6-1 | ASRGLAPQETQY
TRBJ2-4 | NA | TRBV6-5 | AGRRYHPIAKNIQY
TRBJ2-5 | TRBD1 | TRBV7-6 | ASSLDGTGYSQETQY
TRBJ2-7 | TRBD2 | TRBV6-5 | ASSGTRVTYEQY
TRBJ2-5 | NA | TRBV7-2 | ASSLRGGGLRETQY
TRBJ2-1 | TRBD2 | TRBV12-3/TRBV12-4 | ASSFSASAGPGNEQF
TRBJ1-4 | TRBD1 | TRBV15 | ATSSRTGINEKLF
TRBJ2-5 | TRBD2 | TRBV7-2 | ASSLRLASSQTQY
TRBJ2-1 | TRBD2 | TRBV10-3 | AISDEAGEDEQF
TRBJ2-1 | TRBD1 | TRBV28 | ASSPTDRGYEQF
TRBJ2-7 | NA | TRBV28 | ASSSPGSSTYEQY
TRBJ2-2 | NA | TRBV7-2 | ASSRTAGTGELF
TRBJ2-5 | NA | TRBV7-9 | ASSPPSSQETQY
TRBJ2-5 | TRBD1 | TRBV6-2/TRBV6-3 | ASSTTGVIRKFETQY
TRBJ1-1 | NA | TRBV7-6 | ASSSQGGGSTEAF
TRBJ2-7 | NA | TRBV7-9 | ASSLRGGTHYEQY
TRBJ2-4 | TRBD2 | TRBV10-3 | AISGTSGKNIQY
TRBJ2-5 | NA | TRBV7-9 | ASSLGNGPQETQY
TRBJ2-5 | NA | TRBV6-2/TRBV6-3 | ASSYSRTVQETQY
TRBJ1-2 | NA | TRBV7-2 | ASSKGGGYGYT